A single T cell receptor (beta chain) is shown here with its context. What it binds is not known. TCRdb recomputed calls from the reads with MiXCR, one row per CDR3 protein. The sample includes 80,000 or so distinct CDR3 sequences, roughly 40% of them seen just once. The germline gives CDR1 MNHEY, CDR2 SVGAGI. The CDR3 runs to 15 residues. The trim removed 4 bases at V and 6 bases at J, leaving 7 bases unmatched. This entry belongs to a study of T cell repertoires in cytomegalovirus infection. The V gene is TRBV6-5, the J gene TRBJ1-2, with 11 nucleotides matching TRBD1. The starting material was CD8+ T cells from cultured PBMCs, obtained from culture after CMV antigen stimulation. This TCR was recovered from a human donor in good health (CMV status not recorded). Some clones in this sample may be carry-over from other donors' samples. CDR3 DNA: TGTGCCAGCAGTTTCTTCGGACAGGGGGCTCATGGCTACACCTTC. Amino acid sequence: CASSFFGQGAHGYTF.